These T cell receptor beta chains were read from a single sample in a study of shared clonotypes between healthy human individuals. TCRdb's table, derived via immunoSEQ multiplex PCR, lists solely in-frame clones and lacks some. Altogether about 1 million clones are present, about 74% being singletons, with the ten largest covering approximately 1.5%. The specimen sequenced was memory CD4+ T cells sorted from blood. The receptors here all came from a young man in good health. The CDR3 runs from the conserved cysteine through the conserved F or W.

v_call	j_call	cdr3_aa
TRBV19	TRBJ2-1	CASSIGSGGDVGYNEQFF
TRBV14	TRBJ1-3	CASSQDLARPGNTIYF
TRBV28	TRBJ1-2	CASRWTTDGYTF
TRBV5-4	TRBJ2-1	CASSSTDRGNEQFF
TRBV4-3	TRBJ2-3	CASSQDSVADSTDTQYF
TRBV10-2	TRBJ2-1	CASSESRGSSYNEQFF
TRBV28	TRBJ2-3	CASSSPLHTDTQYF
TRBV9	TRBJ2-1	CASSPVAGAYNEQFF
TRBV7-2	TRBJ2-2	CASSLAVGTNTGELFF
TRBV4-1	TRBJ1-2	CASSHFGQGNYGYTF
TRBV30	TRBJ2-1	CAWSIASGGNNEQFF
TRBV6-5	TRBJ1-1	CASSYDGARAFF
TRBV7-9	TRBJ2-5	CASSHSGSPNLRETQYF